This entry lists 24 T cell receptor beta chains sequenced from one sample in a study of blood T cells in healthy people across ages. Primed by a sample-barcoded 5' primer and a J-beta primer mix, a second PCR proceeded for 7 to 11 cycles. TCRdb reanalysed the 5' RACE reads using MiXCR and keeps one entry per CDR3 protein. Of fewer than 2,000,000 distinct CDR3 sequences listed, about two fifths are singletons. The sequencing sample was made of blood. The source of these receptors is a human donor in good health.

The chain is built from TRBV12-3 or TRBV12-4 and TRBJ2-5; weak D call: TRBD2 (6 bases). This CDR3 has 16 amino acids. The germline V and J ends were trimmed by 3 bases and 1 base, with 15 bases remaining between them. CDR3 nucleotide sequence: TGTGCCAGCAGTTTCGGTAGCGGCGAACTCCAAGAGACCCAGTACTTC. This gives the protein CASSFGSGELQETQYF.

Note on this clonotype: The junction departs from the called germline gene at one end, perhaps through a read error. This sequence joins TRBV7-2 and TRBJ2-3, with 9 bases fitting TRBD1. The CDR3 spans 15 residues. The germline gives CDR1 SGHTA, CDR2 FQGNSA. This chain's CDR3 is CARSFDRGSADTQYF. Here the CDR3 DNA reads TGTGCCAGAAGCTTCGACAGGGGGAGTGCAGATACGCAGTATTTT.

The chain recombines TRBV7-9 with TRBJ2-7, with D unresolved. CDR3 length equals 14 residues. CDR1 is SEHNR and CDR2 is FQNEAQ in the germline V gene (reference sequence). V dropped 3 bases and J dropped 3 bases, with 12 bases sitting between them. This CDR3 reads CASSLPNKIYEQYF. CDR3 nucleotide sequence: TGTGCCAGCAGCTTGCCGAACAAAATCTACGAGCAGTACTTC.

This clonotype occurred a few times. The chain combines TRBV28 with TRBJ2-1, with 12 bases that match TRBD2. CDR1 and CDR2 from the germline V gene are MDHEN and SYDVKM. This CDR3 spans 15 amino acids. The J segment lost 9 bases and the V segment lost 7 bases, leaving 10 bases of the junction unmatched. CDR3 amino acids: CASMSPTGLAGEQFF. The CDR3 nucleotides read TGTGCCAGCATGTCTCCAACGGGACTAGCGGGTGAGCAGTTCTTC.

This clonotype was counted once. The chain combines TRBV28 with TRBJ2-7; unclear D gene. This CDR3 is 15 amino acids long. The V and J ends lost 10 bases and 0 bases respectively, with 19 bases between them. Looked up from germline, CDR1 is MDHEN and CDR2 is SYDVKM. CDR3 loop: CANTPGHKISYEQYF. CDR3 DNA sequence: TGTGCCAACACCCCCGGGCACAAGATCTCCTACGAGCAGTACTTC.

The chain uses TRBV29-1 and TRBJ1-1; D call uncertain. CDR1 is SQVTM and CDR2 is ANQGSEA in the germline V gene. Trimming cost V 4 bases and J 4 bases, with 16 bases left between them. The CDR3 consists of 14 residues. The CDR3: CSVVVYQGSTEAFF. The CDR3 nucleotides read TGCAGCGTTGTAGTCTACCAAGGGAGCACTGAAGCTTTCTTT.

This chain connects TRBV12-3 or TRBV12-4 to TRBJ2-6; D is tentatively TRBD1 or TRBD2 (6 bases each). The CDR3 totals 16 residues. The V end lost 6 bases, the J end lost 3 bases, and 15 bases lay between the germline ends. CDR3: CASRLGGLSGANVLTF. CDR3 in DNA: TGTGCCAGCAGGCTAGGGGGGTTGAGTGGGGCCAACGTCCTGACTTTC.

This clonotype was seen a handful of times. The chain has TRBV7-2 and TRBJ2-3; D perhaps matches TRBD1 (5 bases). The germline V and J ends were trimmed by 5 bases and 0 bases, with 15 bases remaining between them. Germline V CDR1 and CDR2: SGHTA, FQGNSA. The CDR3 sequence is 16 residues long. CDR3 in amino acids: CASSLWLQGSTDTQYF. The CDR3 bases are TGTGCCAGCAGCCTTTGGTTGCAGGGAAGCACAGATACGCAGTATTTT.

The chain is built from TRBV20-1 and TRBJ2-7; TRBD2 agrees at 11 bases. V was clipped by 0 bases and J by 5 bases; unmatched bases: 6. The CDR3 spans 15 residues. Germline CDR1 reads DFQATT; CDR2 reads SNEGSKA (reference sequence). The CDR3: CSARDSLTSGDEQYF. For the CDR3, the DNA is TGCAGTGCTAGAGATTCACTGACTAGCGGGGACGAGCAGTACTTC.

The gene calls are TRBV20-1 and TRBJ2-5; TRBD2 matches 12 bases. The CDR3 is 15 amino acids. After removal of 6 bases from V and 0 bases from J, the junction contained 5 bases not matched to a gene. Germline V lookup: CDR1 DFQATT, CDR2 SNEGSKA (reference sequence). The CDR3 protein is CSATSGGINQETQYF. CDR3 sequence (DNA): TGCAGTGCCACTAGCGGGGGGATAAACCAAGAGACCCAGTACTTC.

The chain combines TRBV12-3 or TRBV12-4 with TRBJ2-3; no firm D call. The CDR3 contains 15 residues. Trimming removed 5 bases from V and 1 base from J, with 13 bases in between. For the CDR3, the DNA is TGTGCCAGCAGTCCCCCGGGCTTCGGCACAGATACGCAGTATTTT. Translating gives CASSPPGFGTDTQYF.

In this sample, this clonotype turned up a few times. CDR3 sequence (DNA): TGTGCCAGCAGTTGGGCAGGATTCGAGCAGTACTTC. This gives the protein CASSWAGFEQYF. The chain joins TRBV6-2 or TRBV6-3 to TRBJ2-7; D not resolved. Germline V lookup: CDR1 MNHEY, CDR2 SVGEGT. The V end lost 4 bases, the J end lost 6 bases, and 10 bases lay between the germline ends. CDR3 length: 12 residues.

This clonotype was seen more than once but under ten times. This chain connects TRBV10-3 to TRBJ2-4; the D gene is possibly TRBD2 (5 bases). Judging by the DNA end, TRBJ2-7 fits better; the J call may be wrong. The germline CDR1 and CDR2 sequences are ENHRY and SYGVKD. This CDR3 region has 15 residues. The DNA for the CDR3 is TGTGCCATCCAGAGATCTAGCTGGGGATCCTACGAGCAGTACTTC. This sequence encodes CAIQRSSWGSYEQYF.

The gene calls are TRBV12-3 or TRBV12-4 and TRBJ1-2, with TRBD1 matching over 8 bases. The CDR3 consists of 14 residues. The trim removed 8 bases at V and 6 bases at J, leaving 11 bases unmatched. The CDR3 bases are TGTGCCAGCTCAGGGGGCAGGGGGCCGAATGGCTACACCTTC. Translating it yields CASSGGRGPNGYTF.

This clonotype was recorded a few times. The V gene is TRBV29-1, the J gene TRBJ2-1; 10 positions match TRBD1. The germline V gene encodes CDR1 SQVTM and CDR2 ANQGSEA. This CDR3 region has 14 residues. The trim removed 3 bases at V and 9 bases at J, leaving 8 bases unmatched. The CDR3 region is CSVDGTGVEGEQFF. The DNA of the CDR3 is TGCAGCGTTGATGGGACAGGGGTGGAAGGTGAGCAGTTCTTC.

The chain uses TRBV5-1 and TRBJ2-1; 8 nucleotides align to TRBD1. CDR3 length: 15 residues. Germline CDR1 is SGHRS and CDR2 is YFSETQ. The trim removed 0 bases at V and 7 bases at J, leaving 6 bases unmatched. The CDR3 is CASSLAGQGANEQFF. In DNA form, the CDR3 reads TGCGCCAGCAGCTTGGCCGGGCAGGGGGCGAATGAGCAGTTCTTC. The full variable domain, with the rest looked up from reference TRBV5-1 and TRBJ2-1, is KAGVTQTPRYLIKTRGQQVTLSCSPISGHRSVSWYQQTPGQGLQFLFEYFSETQRNKGNFPGRFSGRQFSNSRSEMNVSTLELGDSALYLCASSLAGQGANEQFFGPGTRLTVL.

This chain uses TRBV19 with TRBJ1-1; 12 bases match TRBD1. The ends lost 5 bases at V and 4 bases at J; junction bases unmatched: 14. The CDR3 is made up of 18 amino acids. The germline V gene encodes CDR1 LNHDA and CDR2 SQIVND (reference sequence). CDR3: CASSRLTGQGAGPTEAFF. CDR3 DNA sequence: TGTGCCAGTAGTCGTCTAACGGGACAGGGGGCAGGTCCCACTGAAGCTTTCTTT.

This clonotype was counted between two and nine times. The chain links TRBV25-1 to TRBJ1-6, with D possibly being TRBD1 (5 bases). This CDR3 contains 14 residues. The germline V and J ends were trimmed by 6 bases and 9 bases, with 15 bases remaining between them. Germline V gene lookup returns CDR1 MGHDK and CDR2 SYGVNS. CDR3 DNA: TGTGCCAGCAGCCCGGGGCGCGGTGGTTCACCCCTCCACTTT. It specifies CASSPGRGGSPLHF.

The V gene is TRBV3-1, the J gene TRBJ2-7, with a weak D call TRBD1 (6 bases). The V gene lost 4 bases and the J gene lost 2 bases, with 12 bases spanning the gap. Germline CDR1 reads LGHDT; CDR2 reads YNNKEL (reference sequence). The CDR3 is made up of 14 amino acids. Written as DNA, the CDR3 is TGTGCCAGCAGCCCATTCGGGACACCCTACGAGCAGTACTTC. Encoded protein: CASSPFGTPYEQYF.

The rearrangement uses TRBV20-1 and TRBJ2-1; D remains ambiguous. This CDR3 contains 12 residues. V lost 3 bases and J 9 bases, leaving 12 bases between the germline ends. Germline values: CDR1 DFQATT, CDR2 SNEGSKA (reference sequence). CDR3 coding DNA: TGCAGTGCTAGTAATACAGCCGTTGAGCAGTTCTTC. It codes for CSASNTAVEQFF.

J is TRBJ2-1 and V is TRBV7-2; no definite D call. Germline V gene data show CDR1 as SGHTA and CDR2 as FQGNSA. The CDR3 length is 14 residues. The V gene lost 1 base and the J gene lost 7 bases, with 11 bases spanning the gap. This CDR3 is CASSLERSRNEQFF. In DNA, the CDR3 is TGTGCCAGCAGCTTAGAAAGGAGTAGGAATGAGCAGTTCTTC. Full variable domain (missing parts from reference TRBV7-2 and TRBJ2-1): GAGVSQSPSNKVTEKGKDVELRCDPISGHTALYWYRQSLGQGLEFLIYFQGNSAPDKSGLPSDRFSAERTGGSVSTLTIQRTQQEDSAVYLCASSLERSRNEQFFGPGTRLTVL.

This chain connects TRBV5-5 to TRBJ1-5, with no clear D. CDR1 is SGHKS, CDR2 YYEKEE, per germline (reference sequence). Deletions cut 2 bases from V and 3 bases from J, with 9 bases between. The CDR3 sequence is 14 residues long. Written as DNA, the CDR3 is TGTGCCAGCAGCTTCAAACAGACCAATCAGCCCCAGCATTTT. Protein sequence: CASSFKQTNQPQHF.

This clonotype was picked up one time. The rearrangement uses TRBV11-2 and TRBJ2-7; 8 nucleotides line up with TRBD1. The DNA end favors TRBJ2-4, so the J call may be wrong. Germline V CDR1 and CDR2: SGHAT, FQNNGV. The CDR3 length is 15 residues. CDR3 sequence reads: CASSLSGGRGNIQYF. CDR3 DNA: TGTGCCAGCAGTTTGTCAGGGGGCAGGGGGAACATTCAGTACTTC.

This clonotype was seen many times. In DNA form, the CDR3 reads TGTGCCAGCACTCCAAATTCGCAGGGGAACGCCTACGAGCAGTACTTC. Its protein is CASTPNSQGNAYEQYF. The chain is built from TRBV7-2 and TRBJ2-7, with D possibly matching TRBD1 (6 bases). The CDR3 is made up of 16 amino acids. Germline V gives CDR1 SGHTA, CDR2 FQGNSA. V was trimmed by 7 bases and J by 2 bases, leaving 21 bases between them. The full variable domain, in which reference TRBV7-2 and TRBJ2-7 provide the parts outside the CDR3, is GAGVSQSPSNKVTEKGKDVELRCDPISGHTALYWYRQSLGQGLEFLIYFQGNSAPDKSGLPSDRFSAERTGGSVSTLTIQRTQQEDSAVYLCASTPNSQGNAYEQYFGPGTRLTVT.